A selection of T cell receptor beta chains follows, all from one sample in a study of cytomegalovirus exposure and HLA in healthy donors. Method: immunoSEQ multiplex PCR; TCRdb's copy keeps in-frame clones and lacks some. This sample has roughly 100,000 clones, with 78% found just once. The sequenced sample was PBMCs. These TCRs come from a male donor in good health and CMV-seronegative. Each CDR3 is given with its conserved first and last residue. The order of the fields is clone size, V gene, D gene, J gene, CDR3 protein, CDR3 DNA. A D gene is named only where the DNA matches it firmly. Clone size is shown for a subset of rows, as once, few, many or a class of expanded clone.

size: NA; V: TRBV4-3; D: TRBD2; J: TRBJ2-1; CDR3: CASSHAAAGGDEQFF; DNA: TGCGCCAGCAGCCACGCGGCAGCGGGAGGGGATGAGCAGTTCTTC
size: NA; V: TRBV7-2; D: NA; J: TRBJ2-5; CDR3: CASSQQGGNQETQYF; DNA: TGTGCCAGCAGCCAACAGGGTGGAAACCAAGAGACCCAGTACTTC
size: NA; V: TRBV7-2; D: NA; J: TRBJ2-7; CDR3: CASSPLGGRLHEQYF; DNA: TGTGCCAGCAGCCCGCTAGGAGGGAGGCTCCACGAGCAGTACTTC
size: NA; V: TRBV27; D: TRBD1; J: TRBJ1-2; CDR3: CASSFTGGIYGYTF; DNA: TGTGCCAGCAGTTTTACAGGGGGAATATATGGCTACACCTTC
size: NA; V: TRBV6-5; D: TRBD1; J: TRBJ2-5; CDR3: CASSYPRTGGTQYF; DNA: TGTGCCAGCAGTTACCCAAGGACAGGGGGGACCCAGTACTTC
size: few; V: TRBV10-1; D: NA; J: TRBJ2-1; CDR3: CASSKQGAMYNEQFF; DNA: TGCGCCAGCAGCAAGCAAGGGGCGATGTACAATGAGCAGTTCTTC
size: NA; V: TRBV7-2; D: NA; J: TRBJ1-2; CDR3: CASSLVSGNGYTF; DNA: TGTGCCAGCAGCTTAGTATCAGGGAATGGCTACACCTTC
size: NA; V: TRBV19; D: TRBD1; J: TRBJ1-2; CDR3: CASSGIVGQGAGGYTF; DNA: TGTGCCAGTAGTGGGATTGTTGGACAGGGGGCCGGTGGCTACACCTTC
size: NA; V: TRBV4-2; D: TRBD2; J: TRBJ2-3; CDR3: CASSQKLAGLRDTQYF; DNA: TGTGCCAGCAGCCAAAAACTAGCGGGACTTAGAGATACGCAGTATTTT
size: NA; V: TRBV7-9; D: TRBD1; J: TRBJ1-1; CDR3: CASSPLEGADTEAFF; DNA: TGTGCCAGCAGCCCCTTAGAGGGGGCCGACACTGAAGCTTTCTTT
size: NA; V: TRBV28; D: TRBD2; J: TRBJ2-3; CDR3: CATQRESLTDTQYF; DNA: TGTGCCACTCAGCGGGAGTCGTTGACAGATACGCAGTATTTT
size: NA; V: TRBV28; D: NA; J: TRBJ1-4; CDR3: CASSFRRISTNEKLFF; DNA: TGTGCCAGCAGTTTCCGGCGGATTTCAACTAATGAAAAACTGTTTTTT
size: NA; V: TRBV19; D: TRBD1; J: TRBJ2-7; CDR3: CASRAGQASEQYF; DNA: TGTGCCAGTAGAGCCGGACAGGCTAGCGAGCAGTACTTC
size: NA; V: TRBV4-1; D: TRBD2; J: TRBJ2-1; CDR3: CASSQHSGVSNEQFF; DNA: TGCGCCAGCAGCCAACATAGCGGGGTATCCAATGAGCAGTTCTTC
size: NA; V: TRBV6-5; D: NA; J: TRBJ1-6; CDR3: CASSYSKRGSGSPLHF; DNA: TGTGCCAGCAGTTACTCGAAAAGGGGTTCAGGTTCACCCCTCCACTTT
size: NA; V: TRBV7-8; D: TRBD2; J: TRBJ2-1; CDR3: CASSTAMVGTSIPYNEQFF; DNA: TGTGCCAGCAGCACCGCAATGGTAGGGACTAGCATCCCTTACAATGAGCAGTTCTTC
size: few; V: TRBV6-5; D: NA; J: TRBJ1-1; CDR3: CASSRGTEAFF; DNA: TGTGCCAGCAGTCGGGGCACTGAAGCTTTCTTT
size: few; V: TRBV27; D: TRBD1; J: TRBJ1-2; CDR3: CASSSDRVRGYTF; DNA: TGTGCCAGCAGTTCCGACAGGGTTCGAGGCTACACCTTC
size: NA; V: TRBV4-1; D: TRBD2; J: TRBJ2-1; CDR3: CASSQDEAGGSYNEQFF; DNA: TGCGCCAGCAGCCAAGATGAGGCGGGAGGCTCCTACAATGAGCAGTTCTTC
size: NA; V: TRBV15; D: NA; J: TRBJ1-5; CDR3: CATSRDPGRQPQHF; DNA: TGTGCCACCAGCAGAGATCCAGGGAGGCAGCCCCAGCATTTT
size: NA; V: TRBV29-1; D: NA; J: TRBJ1-2; CDR3: CSVSGSGHDGYTF; DNA: TGCAGCGTTTCTGGGTCAGGGCACGATGGCTACACCTTC
size: few; V: TRBV21-1; D: NA; J: TRBJ1-5; CDR3: CASSKGQMNQPQHF; DNA: TGTGCCAGCAGCAAAGGACAGATGAATCAGCCCCAGCATTTT
size: NA; V: TRBV13; D: NA; J: TRBJ2-1; CDR3: CASSLGQGKDEQFF; DNA: TGTGCCAGCAGCTTAGGGCAGGGGAAGGACGAGCAGTTCTTC
size: NA; V: TRBV11-2; D: NA; J: TRBJ1-1; CDR3: CASSKVVGRGWGTEAFF; DNA: TGTGCCAGCAGCAAGGTGGTTGGCAGGGGTTGGGGCACTGAAGCTTTCTTT
size: NA; V: TRBV19; D: TRBD1; J: TRBJ2-7; CDR3: CASSITGTGVHEQYF; DNA: TGTGCCAGTAGCATTACCGGGACAGGGGTGCACGAGCAGTACTTC
size: NA; V: TRBV4-1; D: TRBD2; J: TRBJ2-1; CDR3: CASSQASGRSDEQFF; DNA: TGCGCCAGCAGCCAAGCCAGCGGGAGATCGGATGAGCAGTTCTTC
size: NA; V: TRBV7-3; D: TRBD1; J: TRBJ2-1; CDR3: CASSIGTGHPRNEQFF; DNA: TGTGCCAGCAGCATCGGGACAGGGCACCCCAGAAATGAGCAGTTCTTC
size: NA; V: TRBV4-1; D: NA; J: TRBJ1-5; CDR3: CASSHGRVGQPQHF; DNA: TGCGCCAGCAGCCACGGGAGGGTCGGGCAGCCCCAGCATTTT
size: NA; V: TRBV7-6; D: NA; J: TRBJ2-1; CDR3: CASSPGGAELPNEQFF; DNA: TGTGCCAGCAGCCCCGGGGGAGCGGAGTTACCCAATGAGCAGTTCTTC
size: NA; V: TRBV19; D: NA; J: TRBJ1-2; CDR3: CASSINRVSFNGYTF; DNA: TGTGCCAGTAGCATCAACAGGGTTTCTTTCAATGGCTACACCTTC
size: NA; V: TRBV19; D: TRBD2; J: TRBJ2-2; CDR3: CASSETSAGELFF; DNA: TGTGCCAGTAGTGAGACTAGCGCCGGGGAGCTGTTTTTT
size: NA; V: TRBV9; D: NA; J: TRBJ2-7; CDR3: CASSASGDSTYEQYF; DNA: TGTGCCAGCAGCGCCAGTGGCGACAGCACCTACGAGCAGTACTTC
size: NA; V: TRBV11-3; D: NA; J: TRBJ2-3; CDR3: CASSSPSGGPGRDTQYF; DNA: TGTGCCAGCAGCTCTCCTTCCGGCGGGCCTGGGAGAGATACGCAGTATTTT
size: many; V: TRBV6-1; D: TRBD2; J: TRBJ2-7; CDR3: CASSDRTSGIPYEQYF; DNA: TGTGCCAGCAGTGACCGGACTAGCGGGATTCCCTACGAGCAGTACTTC
size: NA; V: TRBV7-9; D: TRBD1; J: TRBJ1-4; CDR3: CASSFKQGAGEKLFF; DNA: TGTGCCAGCAGCTTCAAACAGGGGGCTGGTGAAAAACTGTTTTTT
size: NA; V: TRBV7-2; D: TRBD1; J: TRBJ2-5; CDR3: CASSLAGTGEETQYF; DNA: TGTGCCAGCAGCTTAGCGGGGACAGGGGAAGAGACCCAGTACTTC
size: NA; V: TRBV30; D: NA; J: TRBJ1-2; CDR3: CASRTADNYGYTF; DNA: TGTGCCTCGCGGACAGCCGATAACTATGGCTACACCTTC
size: NA; V: TRBV6-5; D: TRBD1; J: TRBJ2-1; CDR3: CASTKGTGGMGEQFF; DNA: TGTGCCAGCACCAAGGGGACAGGGGGAATGGGTGAGCAGTTCTTC
size: once; V: TRBV7-9; D: NA; J: TRBJ2-1; CDR3: CASSLAGSSYNEQFF; DNA: TGTGCCAGCAGCTTAGCCGGGAGCTCCTACAATGAGCAGTTCTTC
size: few; V: TRBV6-1; D: NA; J: TRBJ1-1; CDR3: CASSEVGGADEAFF; DNA: TGTGCCAGCAGTGAAGTGGGGGGGGCTGATGAAGCTTTCTTT
size: NA; V: TRBV27; D: TRBD1; J: TRBJ1-1; CDR3: CASSLSVGTGTEAFF; DNA: TGTGCCAGCAGTTTAAGTGTAGGGACAGGGACTGAAGCTTTCTTT
size: NA; V: TRBV9; D: TRBD2; J: TRBJ2-5; CDR3: CASSVALAGVGETQYF; DNA: TGTGCCAGCAGCGTAGCTCTAGCGGGAGTTGGGGAGACCCAGTACTTC
size: once; V: TRBV27; D: NA; J: TRBJ2-7; CDR3: CASSLWATTYEQYF; DNA: TGTGCCAGCAGTTTATGGGCCACCACCTACGAGCAGTACTTC
size: few; V: TRBV4-2; D: NA; J: TRBJ1-3; CDR3: CASSQGDARNTIYF; DNA: TGTGCCAGCAGCCAGGGAGACGCACGAAACACCATATATTTT
size: NA; V: TRBV10-1; D: NA; J: TRBJ2-1; CDR3: CASSEFPQNYLNEQFF; DNA: TGCGCCAGCAGTGAATTCCCCCAGAACTATTTGAATGAGCAGTTCTTC
size: NA; V: TRBV6-5; D: NA; J: TRBJ1-5; CDR3: CASKLGGDQPQHF; DNA: TGTGCCAGCAAATTGGGGGGGGATCAGCCCCAGCATTTT
size: NA; V: TRBV10-3; D: TRBD2; J: TRBJ2-1; CDR3: CAIQAGGGNEQFF; DNA: TGTGCCATCCAAGCGGGAGGGGGGAATGAGCAGTTCTTC
size: once; V: TRBV28; D: TRBD2; J: TRBJ2-7; CDR3: CASSLGGRAYEQYF; DNA: TGTGCCAGCAGTTTGGGCGGGAGGGCGTACGAGCAGTACTTC
size: NA; V: TRBV2; D: TRBD2; J: TRBJ2-7; CDR3: CASEASGTFEQYF; DNA: TGTGCCAGCGAAGCTAGCGGGACATTCGAGCAGTACTTC
size: NA; V: TRBV4-3; D: TRBD1; J: TRBJ1-3; CDR3: CASSQGTGTASGNTIYF; DNA: TGCGCCAGCAGCCAGGGGACCGGGACAGCCTCTGGAAACACCATATATTTT
size: NA; V: TRBV19; D: NA; J: TRBJ1-4; CDR3: CASTPAAFEGEKLFF; DNA: TGTGCCAGTACCCCTGCGGCTTTCGAAGGAGAAAAACTGTTTTTT